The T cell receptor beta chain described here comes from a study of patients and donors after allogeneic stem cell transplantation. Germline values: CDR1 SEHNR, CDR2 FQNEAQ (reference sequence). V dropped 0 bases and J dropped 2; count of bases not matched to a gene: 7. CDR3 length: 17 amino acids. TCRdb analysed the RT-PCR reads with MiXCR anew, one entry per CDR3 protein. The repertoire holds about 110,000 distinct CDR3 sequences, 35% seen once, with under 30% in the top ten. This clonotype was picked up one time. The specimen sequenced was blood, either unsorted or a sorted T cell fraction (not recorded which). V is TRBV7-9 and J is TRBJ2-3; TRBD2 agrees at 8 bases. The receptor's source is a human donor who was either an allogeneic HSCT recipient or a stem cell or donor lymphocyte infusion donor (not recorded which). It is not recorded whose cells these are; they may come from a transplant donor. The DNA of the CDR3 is TGTGCCAGCAGCTTAGCCCAACTAGCGGACCTCACAGATACGCAGTATTTT. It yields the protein CASSLAQLADLTDTQYF.